This TCR beta chain was retrieved from a study of OX40 agonist ivuxolimab in advanced cancers. Study context: Hepatocellular carcinoma, melanoma, renal cell or head and neck cancer affected the dose-escalation patients. Among those enrolled, mean age was 60 years (range about 23 to 79) and 75% to 90% were male.

Using immunoSEQ multiplex PCR, the repertoire was profiled, and TCRdb retains in-frame clones only, with some absent. The table records approximately 90,000 clones, approximately 91% of them present only once. Germline CDR1 is SGHAT and CDR2 is FQNNGV. The V and J ends lost 5 bases and 5 bases respectively, with 15 bases between them. The CDR3 has 14 residues. Patients with a history of autoimmune disease or on systemic immunosuppression were excluded. Sampled blood was obtained at baseline, cycle 4 day 1, and cycle 7 day 1. The starting material was CD4+ or CD8+ T cells sorted from blood, obtained in a trial of the OX40 agonist ivuxolimab. The receptor comes from an adult with an advanced solid tumor such as melanoma, head and neck, liver or kidney cancer. This chain connects TRBV11-2 to TRBJ2-5; D unclear. The CDR3 DNA follows: TGTGCCAGCAGCCCGAGTTTCGCTGTTGAGACCCAGTACTTC. It specifies CASSPSFAVETQYF.